This TCR beta chain was documented in a study of T cells in Graves' hyperthyroidism and ophthalmopathy. In the study overall: Upon initial diagnosis and before any treatment, peripheral blood was collected.

This clonotype was observed many times. Its antigen is as yet unknown. The ends were cut back, 3 bases at V and 6 bases at J, with 12 bases in the middle. CDR3 size: 13 residues. Researchers amplified the TCR beta CDR3 regions from RNA transcripts. The HTBI primer set drove a first-round RT-PCR of the TCR CDR3. TCRdb reprocessed the multiplex PCR reads via MiXCR and lists one record per CDR3 protein. The sample consists of hundreds of thousands of distinct CDR3 sequences, 14% to 15% of them appearing once. Fresh peripheral blood, 8 to 10 ml, was the source of the PBMCs. General study points: Blood held most thyroid clonotypes expanded above 0.001 frequency.

This chain joins TRBV12-3 or TRBV12-4 and TRBJ2-7, with a weak D call TRBD1 (5 bases). Input material: blood. The TCR comes from a woman aged 40 to 50 with Graves' ophthalmopathy. The CDR3 coding sequence is TGTGCCAGCAGTTTCAGGGCAGGATCCGAGCAGTACTTC. Its translation is CASSFRAGSEQYF.